This T cell receptor beta chain was identified in a study of cytomegalovirus exposure and HLA in healthy donors. Study-wide results and limits: Most TCR sequences were uncommon, yet certain public TCRs appeared in many donors.

V lost 1 base, J lost 2 bases, and 11 bases lay in between. CDR3 length: 15 amino acids. Germline V gene data show CDR1 as MGHRA and CDR2 as YSYEKL. As concerns this clone: Its target is not known.

This PCR relied on a set of 60 Vbeta primers and 13 Jbeta primers. TCRdb keeps only in-frame clones here, not all; method: immunoSEQ multiplex PCR. The sample records approximately 88,000 clones, roughly 72% being singletons. This TCR was recovered from a man younger than 45 in good health and CMV-seropositive. Sample: PBMCs. V gene TRBV4-1 combines with J gene TRBJ1-1, with D perhaps matching TRBD1 (5 bases). The CDR3 nucleotides are TGCGCCAGCAGCCAAGGCAGGGATCGAAACACTGAAGCTTTCTTT. It specifies CASSQGRDRNTEAFF.